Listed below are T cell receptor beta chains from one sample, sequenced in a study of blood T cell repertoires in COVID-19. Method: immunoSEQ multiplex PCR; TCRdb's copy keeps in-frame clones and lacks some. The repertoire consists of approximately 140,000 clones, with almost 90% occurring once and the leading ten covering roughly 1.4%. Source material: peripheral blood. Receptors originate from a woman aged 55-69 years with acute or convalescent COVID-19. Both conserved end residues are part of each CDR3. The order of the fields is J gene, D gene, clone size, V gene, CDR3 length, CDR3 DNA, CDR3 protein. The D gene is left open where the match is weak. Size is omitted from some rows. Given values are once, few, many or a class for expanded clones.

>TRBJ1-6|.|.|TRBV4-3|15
TGCGCCAGCAGCCAAGATGGCAGGGTCAATTCACCCCTCCACTTT
CASSQDGRVNSPLHF
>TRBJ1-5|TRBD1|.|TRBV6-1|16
TGTGCCAGCAGTGGAGGGACAGGGCCCTCCAATCAGCCCCAGCATTTT
CASSGGTGPSNQPQHF
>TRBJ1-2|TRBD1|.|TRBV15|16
TGTGCCACCAGCAGAGAATCTCAACAGGGGGTGGGTGGCTACACCTTC
CATSRESQQGVGGYTF
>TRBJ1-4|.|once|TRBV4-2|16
TGTGCCAGCAGCCAAGAGGATCGGGGGATTAATGAAAAACTGTTTTTT
CASSQEDRGINEKLFF
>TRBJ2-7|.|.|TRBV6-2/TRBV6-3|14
TGTGCCAGCAGTCCAATGATCGGAGGGAGTGAGCAGTACTTC
CASSPMIGGSEQYF
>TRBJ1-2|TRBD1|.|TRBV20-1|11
TGCAGTGCCCCCGACAGGGCGGGCTACACCTTC
CSAPDRAGYTF
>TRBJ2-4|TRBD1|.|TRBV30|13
TGTGCCTGGAGTGTACAGGGGAATAACATTCAGTACTTC
CAWSVQGNNIQYF
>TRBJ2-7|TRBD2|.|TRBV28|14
TGTGCCAGCTGCCCTCAGCGGGGCCCCTACGAGCAGTACTTC
CASCPQRGPYEQYF
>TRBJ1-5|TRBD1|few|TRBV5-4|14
TGTGCCAGCAGCACCGGACAGGCTAATCAGCCCCAGCATTTT
CASSTGQANQPQHF
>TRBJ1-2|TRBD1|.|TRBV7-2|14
TGTGCCAGCAGCTCGGGACAGAACTTCTATGGCTACACCTTC
CASSSGQNFYGYTF
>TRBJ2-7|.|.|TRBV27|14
TGTGCCAGCAGCAGGGTGGGTGGAATCTACGAGCAGTACTTC
CASSRVGGIYEQYF
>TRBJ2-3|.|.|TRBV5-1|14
TGCGCCAGCAGCTTGGTAGCTGGCGCAGATACGCAGTATTTT
CASSLVAGADTQYF
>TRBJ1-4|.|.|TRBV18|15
TGTGCCAGCTCACCATCCCACAGTCCGGGGGAAAAACTGTTTTTT
CASSPSHSPGEKLFF
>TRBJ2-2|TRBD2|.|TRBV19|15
TGTGCCAGTAATCCCGGGACTAGCAACACCGGGGAGCTGTTTTTT
CASNPGTSNTGELFF
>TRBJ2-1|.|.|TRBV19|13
TGTGCCAGTAGTATCACAGTTCCCAATGAGCAGTTCTTC
CASSITVPNEQFF
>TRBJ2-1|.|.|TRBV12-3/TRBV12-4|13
TGTGCCAGCAGCAGAGACAGGCTGGATGAGCAGTTCTTC
CASSRDRLDEQFF
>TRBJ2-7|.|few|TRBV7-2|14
TGTGCCAGCAGCTTACCAGGGTATTCCTACGAGCAGTACTTC
CASSLPGYSYEQYF
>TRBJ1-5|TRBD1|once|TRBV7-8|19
TGTGCCAGCAGCTTAGCAAAGGCGGAGCCGGGACAGGGGAATCAGCCCCAGCATTTT
CASSLAKAEPGQGNQPQHF
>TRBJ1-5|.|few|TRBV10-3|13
TGTGCCACCGCAGACAGCCCTAATCAGCCCCAGCATTTT
CATADSPNQPQHF
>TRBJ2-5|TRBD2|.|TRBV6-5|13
TGTGCCATCTCCGGGACTACTCTTCGGCCCCAGTACTTC
CAISGTTLRPQYF
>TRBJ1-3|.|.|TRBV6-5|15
TGTGCCAGCAGCAGGGCAGGCAGAGAGGGAAACACCATATATTTT
CASSRAGREGNTIYF
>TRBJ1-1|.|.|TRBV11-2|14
TGTGCCAGCGACTGGGGGGGCGAGAACACTGAAGCTTTCTTT
CASDWGGENTEAFF
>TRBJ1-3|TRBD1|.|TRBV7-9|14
TGTGCCAGCAGCCTGGGACAGGGAGGAAACACCATATATTTT
CASSLGQGGNTIYF
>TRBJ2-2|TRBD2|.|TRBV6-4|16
TGTGCCAGCAGCCCCCAGGCGGGGGGTAACACCGGGGAGCTGTTTTTT
CASSPQAGGNTGELFF
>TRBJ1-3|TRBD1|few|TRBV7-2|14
TGTGCCAGCAGACGAGACAGGGGCACAAACACCATATATTTT
CASRRDRGTNTIYF
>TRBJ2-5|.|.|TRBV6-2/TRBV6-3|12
TGTGCCAGCAGCGGACTCCCGGCGACCCAGTACTTC
CASSGLPATQYF
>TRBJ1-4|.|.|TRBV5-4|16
TGTGCCAGCAGCCCAGGGTCTACAGGGATCCGGGAAAAACTGTTTTTT
CASSPGSTGIREKLFF
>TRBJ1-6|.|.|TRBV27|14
TGTGCCAGCCAAAACAGGGCCTATAATTCACCCCTCCACTTT
CASQNRAYNSPLHF
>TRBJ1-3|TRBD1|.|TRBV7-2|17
TGTGCCAGCAGCACAGGGACAGGGGTCTCCTCTGGAAACACCATATATTTT
CASSTGTGVSSGNTIYF